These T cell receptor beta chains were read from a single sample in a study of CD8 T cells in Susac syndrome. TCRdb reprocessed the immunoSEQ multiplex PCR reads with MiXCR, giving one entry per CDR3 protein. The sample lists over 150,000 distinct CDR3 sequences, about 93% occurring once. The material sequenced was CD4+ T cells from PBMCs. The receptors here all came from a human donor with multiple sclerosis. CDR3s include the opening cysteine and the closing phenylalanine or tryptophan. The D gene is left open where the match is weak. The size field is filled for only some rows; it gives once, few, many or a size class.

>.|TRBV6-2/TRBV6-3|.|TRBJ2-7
CASKSRESYEQYF
TGTGCCAGCAAATCCCGGGAGTCCTACGAGCAGTACTTC
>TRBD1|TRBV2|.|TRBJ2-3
CASSEAFRTGFTDTQYF
TGTGCCAGCAGTGAAGCGTTCCGGACAGGGTTCACAGATACGCAGTATTTT
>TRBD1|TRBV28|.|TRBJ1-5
CASSSTDRGLQPQHF
TGTGCCAGCAGTTCCACGGACAGGGGGCTTCAGCCCCAGCATTTT
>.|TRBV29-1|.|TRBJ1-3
CSTRDSGNTIYF
TGCAGCACCAGGGACTCTGGAAACACCATATATTTT
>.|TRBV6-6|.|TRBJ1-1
CASSSGQPNTEAFF
TGTGCCAGCAGCTCCGGACAGCCAAACACTGAAGCTTTCTTT
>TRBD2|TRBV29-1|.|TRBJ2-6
CSVEEGAGGHGWANVLTF
TGCAGCGTTGAAGAAGGAGCGGGGGGGCACGGCTGGGCCAACGTCCTGACTTTC
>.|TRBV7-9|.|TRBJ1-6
CASSSSRDSPLHF
TGTGCCAGCAGCAGTTCCAGAGATTCACCCCTCCACTTT
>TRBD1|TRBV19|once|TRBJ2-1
CASSKRRSGTGRNNEQFF
TGTGCCAGTAGTAAGAGAAGGTCCGGGACAGGGCGAAACAATGAGCAGTTCTTC
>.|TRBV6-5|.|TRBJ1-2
CASSYNSENYGYTF
TGTGCCAGCAGTTACAACTCTGAAAACTATGGCTACACCTTC
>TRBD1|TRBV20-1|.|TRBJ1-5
CSARGGTGINQPQHF
TGCAGTGCTAGAGGGGGGACAGGGATCAATCAGCCCCAGCATTTT
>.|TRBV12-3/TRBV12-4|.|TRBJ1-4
CASSGVLGANEKLFF
TGTGCCAGCAGTGGGGTGTTGGGGGCTAATGAAAAACTGTTTTTT
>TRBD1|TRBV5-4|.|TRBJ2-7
CASSTNRDRGYEQYF
TGTGCCAGCAGCACGAACCGGGACAGGGGTTACGAGCAGTACTTC
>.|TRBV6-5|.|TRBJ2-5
CASRLTGTYQETQYF
TGTGCCAGCCGTCTGACAGGAACGTACCAAGAGACCCAGTACTTC
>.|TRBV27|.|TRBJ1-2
CASSLWRYGYTF
TGTGCCAGCAGTTTATGGCGGTATGGCTACACCTTC
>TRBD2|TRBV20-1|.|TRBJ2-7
CSASFVRLAGVREQYF
TGCAGTGCTAGTTTCGTCCGACTAGCGGGAGTCCGAGAGCAGTACTTC
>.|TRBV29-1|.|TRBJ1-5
CSVAQGRYQPQHF
TGCAGCGTTGCCCAGGGACGTTATCAGCCCCAGCATTTT
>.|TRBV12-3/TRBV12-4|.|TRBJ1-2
CASRPWGDEHGYTF
TGTGCCAGCAGGCCCTGGGGGGACGAGCATGGCTACACCTTC
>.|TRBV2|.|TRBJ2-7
CASRRGLISYEQYF
TGTGCCAGCAGGAGAGGGCTAATCTCCTACGAGCAGTACTTC
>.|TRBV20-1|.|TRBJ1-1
CSARGQVEAFF
TGCAGTGCTAGGGGGCAGGTTGAAGCTTTCTTT
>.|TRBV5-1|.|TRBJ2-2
CASSFSDPNTGELFF
TGCGCCAGCAGCTTCTCCGACCCGAACACCGGGGAGCTGTTTTTT
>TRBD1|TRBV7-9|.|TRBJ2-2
CASRTGGPNTGELFF
TGTGCCAGCAGAACAGGGGGCCCGAACACCGGGGAGCTGTTTTTT
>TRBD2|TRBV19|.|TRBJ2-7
CASSARAGGPFEQYF
TGTGCCAGTAGTGCAAGAGCGGGAGGGCCGTTCGAGCAGTACTTC
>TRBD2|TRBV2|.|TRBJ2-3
CASNPSTSGGDTQYF
TGTGCCAGCAACCCTTCGACTAGCGGTGGAGATACGCAGTATTTT
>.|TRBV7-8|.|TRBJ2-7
CASRSAGSGPYEQYF
TGTGCCAGCAGATCGGCTGGGTCAGGCCCCTACGAGCAGTACTTC
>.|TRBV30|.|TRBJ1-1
CAWSVQRNTEAFF
TGTGCCTGGAGTGTACAAAGGAACACTGAAGCTTTCTTT
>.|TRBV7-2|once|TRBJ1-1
CASSLGGSAKAFF
TGTGCCAGCAGCTTAGGTGGCAGCGCTAAAGCTTTCTTT
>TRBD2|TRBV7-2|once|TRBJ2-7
CASSLGASGAPYEQYF
TGTGCCAGCAGCTTAGGAGCTAGCGGAGCTCCCTACGAGCAGTACTTC
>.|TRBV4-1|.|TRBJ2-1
CASSRAMGEQFF
TGCGCCAGCAGCCGCGCAATGGGTGAGCAGTTCTTC
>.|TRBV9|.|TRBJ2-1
CASSVGPRSYNEQFF
TGTGCCAGCAGCGTAGGGCCCCGCTCCTACAATGAGCAGTTCTTC
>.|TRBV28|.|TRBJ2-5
CASSRQDGTQYF
TGTGCCAGCAGCAGACAGGATGGGACCCAGTACTTC
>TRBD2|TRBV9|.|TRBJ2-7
CASSVGGTSGISYEQYF
TGTGCCAGCAGCGTAGGGGGGACTAGCGGGATTTCCTACGAGCAGTACTTC
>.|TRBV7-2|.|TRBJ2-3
CASSPRGGRGFTDTQYF
TGTGCCAGCAGCCCCAGAGGTGGCCGAGGATTCACAGATACGCAGTATTTT
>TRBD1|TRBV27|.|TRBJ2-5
CASSLLGQGMRETQYF
TGTGCCAGCAGTCTACTCGGACAGGGAATGAGGGAGACCCAGTACTTC
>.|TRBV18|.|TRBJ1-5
CASSPRGGRSNQPQHF
TGTGCCAGCTCACCACGGGGCGGCAGAAGCAATCAGCCCCAGCATTTT
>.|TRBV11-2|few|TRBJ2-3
CASSPGQDTQYF
TGTGCCAGCAGCCCCGGCCAAGATACGCAGTATTTT
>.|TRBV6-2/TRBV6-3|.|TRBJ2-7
CASMGLPQFKGSYEQYF
TGTGCCAGCATGGGGCTACCCCAGTTTAAAGGGTCCTACGAGCAGTACTTC
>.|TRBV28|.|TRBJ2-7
CASRERADGVYEQYF
TGTGCCAGCAGGGAGAGGGCAGATGGAGTCTACGAGCAGTACTTC